These T cell receptor beta chains were read from a single sample in a study of OX40 agonist ivuxolimab in advanced cancers. Clones were read by immunoSEQ multiplex PCR, and TCRdb kept only the in-frame ones, dropping some. The sample has under 95,000 clones; 91% are singletons. The sample in question was CD4+ or CD8+ T cells sorted from blood, obtained in a trial of the OX40 agonist ivuxolimab. The origin of the receptors is an adult with an advanced solid tumor such as melanoma, head and neck, liver or kidney cancer. The CDR3 runs from the conserved cysteine through the conserved F or W. The D gene is left open where the match is weak. Only part of the rows carry a size: once, few, many, or a class if the clone is expanded.

clone_size	cdr3_length	v_call	d_call	j_call	cdr3_aa	cdr3_nt
-	14	TRBV7-9	TRBD1	TRBJ1-1	CASSYITGDTEAFF	TGTGCCAGCAGCTATATAACAGGGGACACTGAAGCTTTCTTT
-	15	TRBV10-3	-	TRBJ1-2	CAISEPIMGGQGYTF	TGTGCCATCAGTGAGCCAATAATGGGGGGCCAGGGCTACACCTTC
-	14	TRBV6-6	-	TRBJ2-7	CASSYSDSSYEQYF	TGTGCCAGCAGTTACTCGGACAGCAGCTACGAGCAGTACTTC
-	12	TRBV27	-	TRBJ2-7	CASSFLSREQYF	TGTGCCAGCAGTTTCCTGTCCAGGGAGCAGTACTTC
-	15	TRBV5-1	TRBD1	TRBJ1-1	CASSLITGGGTEAFF	TGCGCCAGCAGCTTGATTACAGGGGGAGGCACTGAAGCTTTCTTT
-	13	TRBV30	-	TRBJ1-2	CAWSQSLNYGYTF	TGTGCCTGGAGTCAATCATTAAACTATGGCTACACCTTC
-	14	TRBV6-5	-	TRBJ1-3	CASSYQGSGNTIYF	TGTGCCAGCAGTTATCAGGGGTCGGGAAACACCATATATTTT
once	16	TRBV12-5	TRBD2	TRBJ2-1	CASGWNSGGVYNEQFF	TGTGCTAGTGGGTGGAATAGCGGGGGGGTCTACAATGAGCAGTTCTTC
-	17	TRBV9	TRBD1	TRBJ1-3	CASSDTGTGISGNTIYF	TGTGCCAGCAGCGATACTGGGACAGGGATTTCCGGAAACACCATATATTTT
once	14	TRBV4-1	-	TRBJ2-7	CASSQVEDYDEQYF	TGCGCCAGCAGCCAAGTGGAGGATTACGACGAGCAGTACTTC
-	18	TRBV11-3	TRBD2	TRBJ2-5	CASSLEWGTSGIQETQYF	TGTGCCAGCAGCTTAGAATGGGGGACTAGCGGGATCCAAGAGACCCAGTACTTC
-	14	TRBV27	-	TRBJ2-7	CASSFRPGVYEQYF	TGTGCCAGCAGTTTCAGGCCAGGGGTCTACGAGCAGTACTTC
-	18	TRBV10-3	TRBD2	TRBJ2-2	CAISDPLAGSRLTGELFF	TGTGCCATCAGTGACCCCCTAGCGGGTTCACGCCTCACCGGGGAGCTGTTTTTT
-	15	TRBV5-4	TRBD1	TRBJ1-2	CASSLMGQGAGGYTF	TGTGCCAGCAGCTTGATGGGACAGGGGGCGGGTGGCTACACCTTC
once	14	TRBV11-1	-	TRBJ2-7	CASSLGFEGYEQYF	TGTGCCAGCAGCTTAGGTTTCGAGGGCTACGAGCAGTACTTC
-	12	TRBV4-2	-	TRBJ1-1	CASSKWGTEAFF	TGTGCCAGCAGCAAGTGGGGCACTGAAGCTTTCTTT
-	16	TRBV6-5	TRBD2	TRBJ2-7	CASSYTRGSGIYEQYF	TGTGCCAGCAGTTACACCCGCGGAAGCGGGATCTACGAGCAGTACTTC
once	15	TRBV5-6	TRBD1	TRBJ1-4	CASSGTGDPNEKLFF	TGTGCCAGCAGCGGGACAGGGGACCCTAATGAAAAACTGTTTTTT
-	13	TRBV6-6	-	TRBJ1-2	CASSYSGDYGYTF	TGTGCCAGCAGTTATTCAGGGGACTATGGCTACACCTTC
-	15	TRBV29-1	TRBD1	TRBJ1-1	CSVEDPDRGIAEAFF	TGCAGCGTTGAAGATCCGGACAGGGGGATCGCTGAAGCTTTCTTT
-	13	TRBV6-5	-	TRBJ1-3	CASSYGRANTIYF	TGTGCCAGCAGTTACGGGAGAGCAAACACCATATATTTT
-	15	TRBV27	-	TRBJ2-2	CASSFLEANTGELFF	TGTGCCAGCAGTTTCCTTGAAGCAAACACCGGGGAGCTGTTTTTT
-	15	TRBV28	TRBD2	TRBJ2-5	CASSRSSSGQETQYF	TGTGCCAGCAGTCGATCATCTAGCGGTCAAGAGACCCAGTACTTC
once	17	TRBV6-1	TRBD2	TRBJ2-1	CASSEARTSEAYNEQFF	TGTGCCAGCAGTGAAGCCCGGACTAGCGAGGCCTACAATGAGCAGTTCTTC